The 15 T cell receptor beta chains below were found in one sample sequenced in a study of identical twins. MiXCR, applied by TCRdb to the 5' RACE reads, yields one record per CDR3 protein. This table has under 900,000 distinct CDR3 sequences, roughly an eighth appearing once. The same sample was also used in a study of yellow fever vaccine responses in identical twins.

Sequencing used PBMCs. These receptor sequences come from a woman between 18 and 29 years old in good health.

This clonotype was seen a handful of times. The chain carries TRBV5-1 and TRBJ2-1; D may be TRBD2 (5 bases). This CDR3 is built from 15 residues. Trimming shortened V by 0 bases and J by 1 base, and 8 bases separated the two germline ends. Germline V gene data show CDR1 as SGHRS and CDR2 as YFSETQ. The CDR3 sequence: CASSLVGESYNEQFF. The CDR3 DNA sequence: TGCGCCAGCAGCTTGGTTGGGGAGTCCTACAATGAGCAGTTCTTC.

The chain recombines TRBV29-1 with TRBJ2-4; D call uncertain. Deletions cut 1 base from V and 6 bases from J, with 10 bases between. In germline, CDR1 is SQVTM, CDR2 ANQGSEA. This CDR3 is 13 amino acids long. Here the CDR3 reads CSVEVSGGNIQYF. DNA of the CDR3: TGCAGCGTTGAAGTCTCTGGCGGAAACATTCAGTACTTC.

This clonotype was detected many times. CDR3 amino acids: CASSLDSPGVNEKLFF. DNA of the CDR3: TGTGCCAGCAGCCTCGACTCACCAGGCGTTAATGAAAAACTGTTTTTT. V gene TRBV7-8 combines with J gene TRBJ1-4, with D uncertain. The CDR3 runs to 16 residues. Trimming took 5 bases from V and 4 from J, leaving 17 bases between them. CDR1 and CDR2 from the germline V gene are SGHVS and FQNEAQ.

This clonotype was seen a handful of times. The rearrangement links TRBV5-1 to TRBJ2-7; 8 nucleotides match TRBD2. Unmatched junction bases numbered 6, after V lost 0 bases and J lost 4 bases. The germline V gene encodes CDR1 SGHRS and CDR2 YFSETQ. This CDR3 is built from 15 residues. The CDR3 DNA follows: TGCGCCAGCAGCTTGGTAAGCGGGAGTCGTTACGAGCAGTACTTC. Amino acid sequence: CASSLVSGSRYEQYF.

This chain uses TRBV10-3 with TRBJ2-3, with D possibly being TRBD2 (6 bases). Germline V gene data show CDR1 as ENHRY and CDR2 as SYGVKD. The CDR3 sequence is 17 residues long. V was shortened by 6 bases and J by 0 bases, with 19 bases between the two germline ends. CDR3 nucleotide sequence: TGTGCCATCAGCGAGATTAGCGGCCTAAGAAGCACAGATACGCAGTATTTT. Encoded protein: CAISEISGLRSTDTQYF.

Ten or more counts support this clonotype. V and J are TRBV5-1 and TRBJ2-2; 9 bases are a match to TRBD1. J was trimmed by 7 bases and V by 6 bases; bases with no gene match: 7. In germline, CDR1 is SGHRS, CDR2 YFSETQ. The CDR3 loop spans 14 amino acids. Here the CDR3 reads CASTRDREDGELFF. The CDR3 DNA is TGCGCCAGCACACGGGACAGGGAGGACGGGGAGCTGTTTTTT.

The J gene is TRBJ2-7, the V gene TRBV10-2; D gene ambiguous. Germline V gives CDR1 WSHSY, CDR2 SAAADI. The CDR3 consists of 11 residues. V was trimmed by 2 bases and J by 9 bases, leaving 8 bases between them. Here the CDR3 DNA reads TGCGCCAGCAGTGAGGGGGAAATGCAGTACTTC. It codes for CASSEGEMQYF.

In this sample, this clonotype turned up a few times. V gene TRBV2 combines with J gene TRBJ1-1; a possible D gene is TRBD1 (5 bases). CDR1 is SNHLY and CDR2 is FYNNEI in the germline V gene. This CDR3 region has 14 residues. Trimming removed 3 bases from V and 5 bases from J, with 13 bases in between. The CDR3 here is CASSEAWGNTEAFF. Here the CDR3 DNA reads TGTGCCAGCAGTGAGGCGTGGGGGAATACTGAAGCTTTCTTT. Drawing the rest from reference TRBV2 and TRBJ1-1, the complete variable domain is EPEVTQTPSHQVTQMGQEVILRCVPISNHLYFYWYRQILGQKVEFLVSFYNNEISEKSEIFDDQFSVERPDGSNFTLKIRSTKLEDSAMYFCASSEAWGNTEAFFGQGTRLTVV.

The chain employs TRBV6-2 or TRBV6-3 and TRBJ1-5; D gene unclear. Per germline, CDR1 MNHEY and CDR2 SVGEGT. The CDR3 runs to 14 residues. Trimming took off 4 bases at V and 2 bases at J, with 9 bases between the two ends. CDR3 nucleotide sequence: TGTGCCAGCAGTTTGATAGAGGGCAATCAGCCCCAGCATTTT. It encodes CASSLIEGNQPQHF.

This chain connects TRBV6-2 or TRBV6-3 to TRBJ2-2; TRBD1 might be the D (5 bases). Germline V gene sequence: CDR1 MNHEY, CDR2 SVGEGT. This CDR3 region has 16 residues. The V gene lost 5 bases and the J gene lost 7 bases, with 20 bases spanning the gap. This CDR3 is CASSHPFDQRGGELFF. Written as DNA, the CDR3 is TGTGCCAGCAGTCACCCTTTCGACCAAAGGGGCGGGGAGCTGTTTTTT.

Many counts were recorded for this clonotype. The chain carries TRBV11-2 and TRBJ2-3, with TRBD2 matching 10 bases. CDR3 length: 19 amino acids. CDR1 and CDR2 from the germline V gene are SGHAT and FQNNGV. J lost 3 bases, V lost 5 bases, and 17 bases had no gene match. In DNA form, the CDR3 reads TGTGCCAGCAGCCAACCACTAGCGGGATATGGTCGGTTAACAGATACGCAGTATTTT. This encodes CASSQPLAGYGRLTDTQYF.

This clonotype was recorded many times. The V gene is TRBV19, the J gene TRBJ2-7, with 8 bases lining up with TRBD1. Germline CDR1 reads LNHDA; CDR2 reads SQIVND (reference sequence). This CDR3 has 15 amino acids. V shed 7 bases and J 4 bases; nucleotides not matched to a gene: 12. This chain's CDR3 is CASTETRTGRYEQYF. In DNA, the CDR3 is TGTGCCAGTACCGAAACGAGGACAGGGAGATACGAGCAGTACTTC.

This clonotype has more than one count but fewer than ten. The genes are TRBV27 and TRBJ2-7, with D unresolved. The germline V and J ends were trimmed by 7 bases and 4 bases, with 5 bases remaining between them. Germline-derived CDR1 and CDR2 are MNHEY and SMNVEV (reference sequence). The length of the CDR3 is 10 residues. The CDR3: CASIRYEQYF. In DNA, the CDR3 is TGTGCCAGCATTCGGTACGAGCAGTACTTC.

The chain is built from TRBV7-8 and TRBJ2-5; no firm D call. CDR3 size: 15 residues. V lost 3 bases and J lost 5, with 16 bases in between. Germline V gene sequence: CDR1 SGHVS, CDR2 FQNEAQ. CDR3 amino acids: CASSFLYGFQETQYF. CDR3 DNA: TGTGCCAGCAGCTTTTTGTATGGGTTTCAGGAGACCCAGTACTTC. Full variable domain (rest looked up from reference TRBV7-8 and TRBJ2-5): GAGVSQSPRYKVAKRGQDVALRCDPISGHVSLFWYQQALGQGPEFLTYFQNEAQLDKSGLPSDRFFAERPEGSVSTLKIQRTQQEDSAVYLCASSFLYGFQETQYFGPGTRLLVL.

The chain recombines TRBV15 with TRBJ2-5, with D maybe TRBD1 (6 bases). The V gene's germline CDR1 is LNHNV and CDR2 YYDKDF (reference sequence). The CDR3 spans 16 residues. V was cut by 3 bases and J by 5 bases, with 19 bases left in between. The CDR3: CATSSPGAGSSETQYF. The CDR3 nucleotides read TGTGCCACCAGCAGTCCAGGGGCAGGGTCTTCGGAGACCCAGTACTTC.